The source of this TCR beta chain is a study of blood T cell repertoires in COVID-19. V lost 0 bases to trimming and J lost 0 bases, with 9 bases between them. CDR3 length equals 16 residues. The germline V gene encodes CDR1 SGHRS and CDR2 YFSETQ. As originally analysed: Amplification of reference gene primers provided the estimated nucleated cell counts. Sequenced by immunoSEQ multiplex PCR; TCRdb stores in-frame clones only, minus some. From that table come the V and J calls and clone size; the DNA was used to work out D and trimming. The top ten hold over 6% of the sample, which has fewer than 200,000 clones, around 83% seen once. Seattle researchers signed up patients amid active infection and tracked them longitudinally.

The chain couples TRBV5-1 to TRBJ2-2, with no clear D. The sequenced material came from peripheral blood. The receptor's source is a woman in her 70s with COVID-19, enrolled during active disease. In DNA form, the CDR3 reads TGCGCCAGCAGCTTGGTTCTGGGCGCGAACACCGGGGAGCTGTTTTTT. This gives the protein CASSLVLGANTGELFF.